This TCR beta chain is from a study of T cell repertoires in cytomegalovirus infection. Study context: Public TCR beta signatures were indicative of both CMV infection and a matching HLA type. Study-level points and caveats: HLA-C-restricted CMV-specific TCR beta clonotypes prevailed in the ex vivo response. There were carriers of CMV plus the relevant HLA, and cumulative public TCR beta family frequency identified them.

TCRdb fed the reads into MiXCR, producing one record per CDR3 protein. The sample lists about 260,000 distinct CDR3 sequences; approximately 15% were seen once. A note on this clonotype: Its specificity is unknown.

The CDR3 is 14 residues long. CDR1 and CDR2 from the germline V gene are SGHNT and YYREEE (reference sequence). J was trimmed by 6 bases and V by 2 bases; bases with no gene match: 7. The rearrangement uses TRBV5-4 and TRBJ2-7; 8 bases are a match to TRBD2. This receptor was obtained from a human donor in good health (CMV status not recorded). Some clones in this sample may be carry-over from other donors' samples. What was sequenced was PBMCs. CDR3 sequence reads: CASSLLGGRIEQYF. DNA of the CDR3: TGTGCCAGCAGCTTACTCGGCGGGAGGATCGAGCAGTACTTC.